The 27 T cell receptor beta chains in this list originate from one sample, sequenced in a study of T cell responses to AZD1222 COVID-19 vaccine. Profiling relied on immunoSEQ multiplex PCR, and the TCRdb table lists in-frame clones only, not all of them. Here the sample spans under 95,000 clones, about nine tenths being singletons. The sample in question was peripheral blood, obtained on day 0 of AZD1222 vaccination. Every receptor here comes from an adult in good health.

The rearrangement links TRBV5-1 to TRBJ1-1; 10 positions agree with TRBD1. The CDR3 loop spans 17 amino acids. Trimming took 5 bases from V and 1 from J; bases not matched to a gene: 11. The germline V gene encodes CDR1 SGHRS and CDR2 YFSETQ. The CDR3 DNA is TGCGCCAGCAGGGTAGGACAGGGGGGATTTCGGAACACTGAAGCTTTCTTT. Protein: CASRVGQGGFRNTEAFF.

The chain employs TRBV2 and TRBJ1-2, with D tentatively TRBD1 (5 bases). The CDR3 totals 15 residues. V gave up 3 bases and J gave up 1 base, with 12 bases separating them. From germline, CDR1 is SNHLY and CDR2 FYNNEI. The CDR3 nucleotides read TGTGCCAGCAGTGACCAGGGAGGGATTAACTATGGCTACACCTTC. This sequence encodes CASSDQGGINYGYTF.

The chain uses TRBV6-1 and TRBJ2-3, with 10 bases lining up with TRBD2. This CDR3 has 15 residues. Trimming at V came to 2 bases and at J to 4 bases, leaving 3 bases not matched to a gene. Germline assignment: CDR1 MNHNS and CDR2 SASEGT. CDR3 DNA: TGTGCCAGCAGTGAAATAGCGGGAGGTCCAGATACGCAGTATTTT. Translation: CASSEIAGGPDTQYF.

This clone came up once. The chain's CDR3 is CASSLVGAGVTDTQYF. For the CDR3, the DNA is TGTGCCAGCAGCTTAGTAGGCGCGGGGGTCACAGATACGCAGTATTTT. The V call is TRBV7-9, the J call TRBJ2-3; 7 positions match TRBD2. The CDR3 extends over 16 amino acids. Germline loops: CDR1 SEHNR, CDR2 FQNEAQ (reference sequence). Unmatched junction bases numbered 6, after V lost 1 base and J lost 2 bases.

The chain recombines TRBV18 with TRBJ2-7; 7 bases agree with TRBD1. The junction had 9 bases not matched to a gene; V was cut back by 3 bases and J by 7 bases. Per the germline V gene, CDR1 is KGHSH and CDR2 is LQKENI. This CDR3 is 14 amino acids long. CDR3 sequence (DNA): TGTGCCAGCTCACCGTCCGACAGGGTATGGGAGCAGTACTTC. Translating it yields CASSPSDRVWEQYF.

The chain couples TRBV6-5 to TRBJ1-1; D gene ambiguous. Germline CDR1 MNHEY, CDR2 SVGAGI. The V end was cut by 0 bases, the J end by 1 base, with 6 bases between. CDR3 length: 14 residues. CDR3 protein: CASSYSPANTEAFF. CDR3 sequence (DNA): TGTGCCAGCAGTTACTCCCCAGCGAACACTGAAGCTTTCTTT.

This clone was recorded once. The chain employs TRBV7-9 and TRBJ2-7; TRBD1 matches at 8 bases. With 1 base clipped from V and 7 bases from J, the junction kept 9 bases outside the gene matches. The length of the CDR3 is 15 residues. Germline lookup yields CDR1 SEHNR and CDR2 FQNEAQ (reference sequence). The CDR3 DNA sequence: TGTGCCAGCAGCTTAGGACAGGGGAATTACGAAGAGCAGTACTTC. It specifies CASSLGQGNYEEQYF.

This clone was observed a few times. The rearrangement joins TRBV4-1 to TRBJ2-3; no reliable D call. The CDR3 runs 21 residues. Germline V lookup: CDR1 MGHRA, CDR2 YSYEKL. The germline V and J ends were trimmed by 2 bases and 5 bases, with 32 bases remaining between them. CDR3 region: CASSQSSLTLATRAVVDTQYF. In DNA, the CDR3 is TGCGCCAGCAGCCAATCATCCTTGACCCTCGCTACACGGGCAGTAGTAGATACGCAGTATTTT.

This chain joins TRBV11-2 and TRBJ2-1, with D hard to call. Germline V gene lookup returns CDR1 SGHAT and CDR2 FQNNGV. The V gene lost 0 bases and the J gene lost 7 bases, with 7 bases spanning the gap. This CDR3 spans 13 amino acids. Here the CDR3 reads CASSLDMVNEQFF. The CDR3 DNA is TGTGCCAGCAGCTTAGATATGGTGAATGAGCAGTTCTTC.

The rearrangement joins TRBV7-3 to TRBJ1-2, with TRBD1 matching over 8 bases. The CDR3 contains 15 residues. Looked up from germline, CDR1 is SGHTA and CDR2 is FQGTGA. With 3 bases clipped from V and 4 bases from J, the junction kept 7 bases outside the gene matches. CDR3 region: CASSFGAGGAYGYTF. The CDR3 DNA sequence: TGTGCCAGCAGCTTTGGGGCAGGGGGCGCCTATGGCTACACCTTC.

J is TRBJ1-6 and V is TRBV19; TRBD1 might be the D (5 bases). Germline CDR1 is LNHDA and CDR2 is SQIVND (reference sequence). Trimming left V 7 bases short and J 8 bases short, with 21 bases between. This CDR3 comprises 16 residues. Here the CDR3 reads CASMWGNPERDSPLHF. The DNA of the CDR3 is TGTGCCAGTATGTGGGGGAACCCTGAACGGGATTCACCCCTCCACTTT.

The chain recombines TRBV6-4 with TRBJ2-5; no reliable D call. This CDR3 has 13 amino acids. Germline lookup yields CDR1 MRHNA and CDR2 SNTAGT. With 10 bases removed from V and 1 base from J, the gap between germline ends came to 13 bases. In DNA, the CDR3 is TGTGCCACTCCTTCCTCGGGCCAAGAGACCCAGTACTTC. This codes for CATPSSGQETQYF.

The CDR3 bases are TGTGCCAGCAGCATCCAAGAGACCCAGTACTTC. Residues: CASSIQETQYF. V gene TRBV5-6 combines with J gene TRBJ2-5; D is uncertain. CDR3 size: 11 residues. V was cut by 4 bases and J by 1 base, with 2 bases left in between. CDR1 and CDR2 (germline): SGHDT, YYEEEE.

The chain recombines TRBV7-9 with TRBJ1-1, with D tentatively TRBD1 (5 bases). Trimming pared 4 bases from V and 6 bases from J, leaving 15 bases between. Germline CDR1 and CDR2: SEHNR and FQNEAQ (reference sequence). The CDR3 consists of 14 residues. This chain's CDR3 is CASSSNHGTSEAFF. The CDR3 DNA follows: TGTGCCAGCAGCTCCAATCATGGGACTTCTGAAGCTTTCTTT.

V usage is TRBV14 and J usage is TRBJ2-7, with unresolved D. This CDR3 is 13 amino acids long. Germline CDR1 reads SGHDN; CDR2 reads FVKESK. The V end was cut by 4 bases, the J end by 3 bases, with 10 bases between. In DNA form, the CDR3 reads TGTGCCAGCAGCCCCGGACGGTTCTACGAGCAGTACTTC. Protein product: CASSPGRFYEQYF.

Only a few counts were recorded for this clone. The chain employs TRBV20-1 and TRBJ2-7, with 8 bases that match TRBD2. Germline values: CDR1 DFQATT, CDR2 SNEGSKA (reference sequence). The ends lost 3 bases at V and 2 bases at J; junction bases unmatched: 9. The CDR3 contains 15 residues. The DNA of the CDR3 is TGCAGTGCTAGTAGTAATTCGGGAGGGCCCTACGAGCAGTACTTC. This encodes CSASSNSGGPYEQYF.

This chain uses TRBV7-9 with TRBJ1-1; D is unclear. Between the trimmed V and J ends, which lost 1 base and 1 base, there was a span of 13 bases. This CDR3 is 16 amino acids long. Germline CDR1 and CDR2: SEHNR and FQNEAQ (reference sequence). CDR3 region: CASSLVYGPSNTEAFF. The DNA of the CDR3 is TGTGCCAGCAGCTTAGTTTATGGACCCTCGAACACTGAAGCTTTCTTT.

V is TRBV5-1 and J is TRBJ2-7, with 11 bases lining up with TRBD2. After removal of 4 bases from V and 0 bases from J, the junction contained 12 bases not matched to a gene. CDR3 length: 18 residues. Germline V gives CDR1 SGHRS, CDR2 YFSETQ. As DNA, the CDR3 is TGCGCCAGCAGCCTGGGACCATTAGCGGGGGGGCTCTCCTACGAGCAGTACTTC. This sequence encodes CASSLGPLAGGLSYEQYF.

The chain carries TRBV14 and TRBJ2-1; tentatively, D is TRBD1 (5 bases). Germline-derived CDR1 and CDR2 are SGHDN and FVKESK. The CDR3 runs 16 residues. Between the trimmed V and J ends, which lost 2 bases and 5 bases, there was a span of 16 bases. The CDR3 region is CASSQHTGPRDNEQFF. CDR3 sequence (DNA): TGTGCCAGCAGCCAACACACCGGGCCCAGGGACAATGAGCAGTTCTTC.

The gene calls are TRBV13 and TRBJ1-1; 7 nucleotides line up with TRBD1. The CDR3 runs 16 residues. The germline CDR1 and CDR2 sequences are PRHDT and FYEKMQ (reference sequence). With V trimmed by 3 bases and J by 4 bases, 11 bases remained unmatched. The CDR3 sequence: CASSFGGGIDSTEAFF. As DNA, the CDR3 is TGTGCCAGCAGCTTTGGAGGGGGCATAGATAGCACTGAAGCTTTCTTT.

The gene calls are TRBV15 and TRBJ1-6; D remains ambiguous. Germline values: CDR1 LNHNV, CDR2 YYDKDF (reference sequence). The V gene lost 5 bases and the J gene lost 5 bases, with 16 bases spanning the gap. CDR3 length: 16 residues. CDR3 residues: CATSYTIPTNNSPLHF. CDR3 sequence (DNA): TGTGCCACCAGCTACACAATTCCCACCAATAATTCACCCCTCCACTTT. The full variable domain, rest sourced from reference TRBV15 and TRBJ1-6, is DAMVIQNPRYQVTQFGKPVTLSCSQTLNHNVMYWYQQKSSQAPKLLFHYYDKDFNNEADTPDNFQSRRPNTSFCFLDIRSPGLGDTAMYLCATSYTIPTNNSPLHFGNGTRLTVT.

The chain is built from TRBV6-2 or TRBV6-3 and TRBJ2-1, with TRBD2 identical over 8 bases. J gave up 7 bases and V 5 bases, and 4 bases lay outside the gene matches. Germline CDR1 is MNHEY and CDR2 is SVGEGT. The CDR3 extends over 13 amino acids. DNA for the CDR3: TGTGCCAGCAGTCCCGGGACTAGGAATGAGCAGTTCTTC. Its translation: CASSPGTRNEQFF.

V and J are TRBV6-6 and TRBJ1-2; a possible D gene is TRBD1 (6 bases). V lost 6 bases to trimming and J lost 6 bases, with 20 bases between them. CDR1 MNHNY and CDR2 SVGAGI come from the germline V gene (reference sequence). CDR3 length equals 15 residues. In DNA form, the CDR3 reads TGTGCCAGCAGCTGGGACCCTATACAGGGAAATGGCTACACCTTC. Translation gives CASSWDPIQGNGYTF.

With respect to this clone: The germline gene is not matched at one end of the junction; a read error may be the cause. This rearrangement joins TRBV7-7 to TRBJ2-5; TRBD2 agrees at 11 bases. The CDR3 consists of 14 residues. Germline V lookup: CDR1 SSHAT, CDR2 FNYEAQ (reference sequence). The DNA of the CDR3 is TGTGCTAGCAGCCCAGGACTAGCGGGAGAGACCCAGTACTTC. Amino acids: CASSPGLAGETQYF.

This clone was detected only a few times. The chain links TRBV5-5 to TRBJ2-6; 7 positions match TRBD1. With V trimmed by 6 bases and J by 0 bases, 18 bases remained unmatched. Per the germline V gene, CDR1 is SGHKS and CDR2 is YYEKEE (reference sequence). The CDR3 consists of 20 residues. CDR3 DNA: TGTGCCAGCACCTCCAAAGGGGCCGGGGACAGCGTCTCTGGGGCCAACGTCCTGACTTTC. It is translated as CASTSKGAGDSVSGANVLTF.

J is TRBJ1-5 and V is TRBV5-1, with no clear D. Germline-derived CDR1 and CDR2 are SGHRS and YFSETQ. The V end was cut by 0 bases, the J end by 4 bases, with 5 bases between. This CDR3 contains 13 residues. CDR3 bases: TGCGCCAGCAGCTTGGGGCAAAATCAGCCCCAGCATTTT. Translation: CASSLGQNQPQHF.

The chain has TRBV6-4 and TRBJ2-3; 7 bases line up with TRBD2. After removal of 0 bases from V and 0 bases from J, the junction contained 3 bases not matched to a gene. This CDR3 contains 16 residues. Germline V gives CDR1 MRHNA, CDR2 SNTAGT. CDR3 DNA: TGTGCCAGCAGTGACTCCCAAGCGGGGAGCACAGATACGCAGTATTTT. It translates to CASSDSQAGSTDTQYF.